Listed here is a single T cell receptor (beta chain). Its antigen is not identified. The sample comes from a study of cytomegalovirus exposure and HLA in healthy donors. The PCR ran on 60 Vbeta and 13 Jbeta primers. Libraries were prepared by immunoSEQ multiplex PCR; TCRdb keeps only in-frame clonotypes and omits some of them. Seen here are over 150,000 clones, 70% to 80% observed once, and the top ten hold 7.7%. Study results and limitations: Fewer N-insertions (relative to the approximately 700-donor mean) were reportedly seen in an Asian-associated ancestry cluster in a later analysis.

There are 16 residues in the CDR3. V trimming: 0 bases; J trimming: 5 bases; junction bases outside the gene matches: 5. The germline V gene has CDR1 SGHVS and CDR2 FQNEAQ. The chain employs TRBV7-8 and TRBJ2-1; 9 positions match TRBD2. The clonotype was recovered from a young man in good health and CMV-seropositive. The sequenced sample was PBMCs. The CDR3 coding sequence is TGTGCCAGCAGCTTAGCAGGCGGGAGGGCGAACAATGAGCAGTTCTTC. Residues: CASSLAGGRANNEQFF.